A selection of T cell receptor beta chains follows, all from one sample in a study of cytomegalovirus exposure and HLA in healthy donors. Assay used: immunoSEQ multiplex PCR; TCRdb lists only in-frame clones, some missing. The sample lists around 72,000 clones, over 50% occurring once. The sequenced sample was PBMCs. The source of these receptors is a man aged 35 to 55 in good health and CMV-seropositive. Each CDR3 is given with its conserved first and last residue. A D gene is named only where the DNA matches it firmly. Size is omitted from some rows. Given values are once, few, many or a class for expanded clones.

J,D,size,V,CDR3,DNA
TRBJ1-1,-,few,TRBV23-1,CASSQSWTPHNRVRSEAFF,TGCGCCAGCAGTCAATCGTGGACCCCGCACAACAGGGTCCGGAGTGAAGCTTTCTTT
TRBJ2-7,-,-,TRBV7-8,CASSFSPAASYEQYF,TGTGCCAGCAGCTTTAGCCCGGCAGCCTCCTACGAGCAGTACTTC
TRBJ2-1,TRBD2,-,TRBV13,CASSPGVAGGEQFF,TGTGCCAGCAGCCCGGGGGTAGCGGGGGGTGAGCAGTTCTTC
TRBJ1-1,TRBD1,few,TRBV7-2,CASSFSPGQGTEAFF,TGTGCCAGCAGCTTCTCCCCGGGACAGGGCACTGAAGCTTTCTTT
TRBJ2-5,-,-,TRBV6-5,CASSYFGGSETQYF,TGTGCCAGCAGTTACTTCGGGGGTTCAGAGACCCAGTACTTC
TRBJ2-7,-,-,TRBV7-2,CASSPYTSSEQYF,TGTGCCAGCAGCCCCTACACTAGTTCCGAGCAGTACTTC
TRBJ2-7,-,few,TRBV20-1,CSARDAGEQYF,TGCAGTGCTAGAGATGCGGGGGAGCAGTACTTC
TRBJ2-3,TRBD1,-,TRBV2,CASSESPGQGIFSTDTQYF,TGTGCCAGCAGTGAATCCCCGGGACAGGGTATTTTTTCGACAGATACGCAGTATTTT
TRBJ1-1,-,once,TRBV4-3,CASSQGRLQMNTEAFF,TGCGCCAGCAGCCAAGGGAGGCTGCAGATGAACACTGAAGCTTTCTTT
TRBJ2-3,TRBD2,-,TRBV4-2,CASSPEEVLAGGIGTDTQYF,TGTGCCAGCAGCCCGGAAGAAGTACTAGCGGGGGGGATTGGCACAGATACGCAGTATTTT
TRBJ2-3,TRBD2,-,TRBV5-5,CASSFGLAPPDTQYF,TGTGCCAGCAGCTTCGGACTAGCCCCGCCAGATACGCAGTATTTT
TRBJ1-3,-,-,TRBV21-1,CASSKPLGDLPGNTIYF,TGTGCCAGCAGCAAACCCTTGGGGGACTTGCCTGGAAACACCATATATTTT
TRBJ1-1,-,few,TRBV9,CASSHNLAGNTEAFF,TGTGCCAGCAGCCACAACTTGGCAGGAAACACTGAAGCTTTCTTT
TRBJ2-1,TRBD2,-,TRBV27,CASRVTSGSYNEQFF,TGTGCCAGCAGGGTGACTAGCGGGTCTTACAATGAGCAGTTCTTC
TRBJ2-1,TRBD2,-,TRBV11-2,CASSLEVAGGSNEQFF,TGTGCCAGCAGCTTAGAAGTAGCGGGGGGGTCCAATGAGCAGTTCTTC
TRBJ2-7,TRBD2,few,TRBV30,CAWSGWGRAYEQYF,TGTGCCTGGAGTGGTTGGGGGAGGGCCTACGAGCAGTACTTC
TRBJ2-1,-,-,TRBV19,CASSIMRGGRNEQFF,TGTGCCAGTAGTATAATGAGGGGGGGCCGGAATGAGCAGTTCTTC
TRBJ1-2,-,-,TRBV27,CASRVGSNYGYTF,TGTGCCAGCAGGGTCGGGAGTAACTATGGCTACACCTTC
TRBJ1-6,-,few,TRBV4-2,CASSPMAGGNSPLHF,TGTGCCAGCAGCCCAATGGCAGGAGGGAATTCACCCCTCCACTTT
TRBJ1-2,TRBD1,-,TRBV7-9,CASSTPTGALVEGYTF,TGTGCCAGCAGCACACCGACAGGGGCTTTGGTTGAAGGCTACACCTTC
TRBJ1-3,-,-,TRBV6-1,CASSGVRATSGNTIYF,TGTGCCAGCAGTGGGGTGCGGGCGACCTCTGGAAACACCATATATTTT
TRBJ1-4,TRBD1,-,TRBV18,CASSPSRDRINEKLFF,TGTGCCAGCTCTCCCTCTCGGGACAGAATTAATGAAAAACTGTTTTTT
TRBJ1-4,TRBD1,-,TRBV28,CASSPGGSEKLFF,TGTGCCAGCAGTCCAGGGGGCTCTGAAAAACTGTTTTTT
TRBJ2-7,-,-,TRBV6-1,CASSEDPGYSYEQYF,TGTGCCAGCAGTGAGGATCCGGGATATAGCTACGAGCAGTACTTC
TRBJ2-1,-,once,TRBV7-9,CASSPWLVSYNEQFF,TGTGCCAGCAGCCCCTGGTTAGTTTCCTACAATGAGCAGTTCTTC
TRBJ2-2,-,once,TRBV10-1,CASSFGTPNTGELFF,TGCGCCAGCAGTTTCGGGACACCGAACACCGGGGAGCTGTTTTTT
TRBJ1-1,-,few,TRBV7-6,CASSLSQLNTEAFF,TGTGCCAGCAGCTTATCGCAGTTGAACACTGAAGCTTTCTTT
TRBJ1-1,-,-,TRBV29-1,CSVEDQMEVAFF,TGCAGCGTTGAAGATCAGATGGAGGTAGCTTTCTTT
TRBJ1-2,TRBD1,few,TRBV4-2,CASSQDGVTGVNRYTF,TGTGCCAGCAGCCAAGATGGGGTGACAGGGGTTAATCGCTACACCTTC
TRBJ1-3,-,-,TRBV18,CASSPPGLGGNTIYF,TGTGCCAGCTCACCACCGGGGCTGGGTGGAAACACCATATATTTT
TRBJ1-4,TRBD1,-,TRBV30,CACWDRAGEKLFF,TGTGCCTGCTGGGACAGGGCTGGAGAAAAACTGTTTTTT
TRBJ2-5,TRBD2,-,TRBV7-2,CASSPSGGQETQYF,TGTGCCAGCAGCCCAAGCGGGGGGCAAGAGACCCAGTACTTC
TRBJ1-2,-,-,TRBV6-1,CASSDSGRSGYTF,TGTGCCAGCAGTGATAGTGGAAGGAGTGGCTACACCTTC
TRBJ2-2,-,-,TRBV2,CASSDKNTGELFF,TGTGCCAGCAGTGATAAGAACACCGGGGAGCTGTTTTTT
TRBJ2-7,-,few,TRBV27,CASSSSSGSKPYEQYF,TGTGCCAGCAGCTCAAGCTCCGGGAGCAAACCCTACGAGCAGTACTTC
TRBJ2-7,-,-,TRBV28,CASRLQGEDEQYF,TGTGCCAGCAGACTACAGGGTGAGGACGAGCAGTACTTC
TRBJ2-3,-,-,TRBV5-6,CASRMVATDTQYF,TGTGCCAGCAGGATGGTAGCCACAGATACGCAGTATTTT
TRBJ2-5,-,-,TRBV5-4,CASSSDRKETQYF,TGTGCCAGCAGCTCGGACAGAAAAGAGACCCAGTACTTC
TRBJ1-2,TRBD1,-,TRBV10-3,CASGDRGHSGYTF,TGTGCCTCCGGCGACAGGGGGCATTCTGGCTACACCTTC
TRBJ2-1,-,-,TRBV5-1,CASSLDGQRSYNEQFF,TGCGCCAGCAGCTTGGACGGACAACGCTCCTACAATGAGCAGTTCTTC
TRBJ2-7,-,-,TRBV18,CASSNRDEQYF,TGTGCCAGCTCAAACCGGGACGAGCAGTACTTC
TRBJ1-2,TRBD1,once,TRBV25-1,CASSDEYRGSNYGYTF,TGTGCCAGCAGTGATGAGTACAGGGGGTCGAACTATGGCTACACCTTC
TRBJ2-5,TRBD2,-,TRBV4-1,CASSQDGTSATQYF,TGCGCCAGCAGCCAAGACGGGACTAGCGCTACCCAGTACTTC
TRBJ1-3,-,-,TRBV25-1,CASSPLTTSKALGNTIYF,TGTGCCAGCAGTCCACTAACTACCTCCAAGGCTCTTGGAAACACCATATATTTT
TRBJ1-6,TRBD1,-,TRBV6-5,CASRPTGVYNSPLHF,TGTGCCAGCAGACCGACAGGGGTTTATAATTCACCCCTCCACTTT